This T cell receptor (beta chain) was identified in a study of a mutant IDH1 vaccine in newly diagnosed glioma (dated by TCRdb to the early 2020s). At the level of the whole study: Of the 25 to 40 patients who were treated, approximately 60% were male and approximately 40% were female, and the mean age was around 43 years. Before enrollment, patients had received standard therapy of radiotherapy alone, temozolomide alone, or radiochemotherapy with temozolomide; most received the combination. Peripheral blood samples were drawn at six visits, namely V03 (baseline), V05, V07, V10, V12 and V13. For exploratory analyses, approximately 23 treated patients had longitudinal TCRB deep sequencing done wherever samples were available. The paper's findings and limits, for the study overall: The authors stated that sample limitations prevented analyses of patient blood samples from being reproduced. No apparent relationship was observed between pseudoprogression and alterations in the top peripheral T cell clonotypes detected by TCRB sequencing. Across multiple MHC alleles, vaccine-induced immune responses were seen in about 93% of patients. Availability determined which PBMC samples were chosen for TCRB deep sequencing.

As concerns this clone: Its antigen has not been determined. Base qualities are not at hand, and no much larger clone is one base apart.

Library preparation was by the immunoSEQ multiplex PCR assay. Rearranged TCR beta chain sequences were amplified with the hsTCRB Kit following the manufacturer's protocol. TCRB libraries were sequenced on an Illumina MiSeq. Concerning the study's data processing: The proprietary platform of the kit vendor was used for demultiplexing, trimming and gene mapping. Entries here come from immuneACCESS through TCRdb and include only in-frame sequences with V and J called. Some clones fail to appear in such tables; in the studies checked, an unresolved V gene covers under half of the shortfall, and the cause of the remainder is unknown. V, J and clone size are those of that table, while D and trimming were read from the DNA. The sample includes 85,000 to 100,000 clones, with approximately 83% observed a single time. The ten largest make up 7% to 9% of the sample. From its cysteine to its phenylalanine, the CDR3 spans 15 amino acids. Only the CDR3 DNA stays, 45 bases, in frame from base 1. Based on the germline V gene, the CDR1 and CDR2 sequences are SGHTS and YDEGEE. The V and J ends are trimmed by 4 bases and 2 bases, leaving 13 bases between them.

This specimen's time point label, interpreted: baseline, week 1 (first vaccination visit). The sample's treatment or condition label is to be understood as: pre-vaccination baseline after standard-of-care therapy. Newly diagnosed WHO grade 3 or 4 IDH1-mutant astrocytomas showing loss of nuclear ATRX were present in the donors. The samples were drawn from NOA16, a multicentre, single-arm, open-label phase I trial in Germany that tested a mutant IDH1 peptide vaccine in humans for the first time. Visit V03 blood draws served as the baseline sample for immunogenicity testing. The DNeasy Blood and Tissue Kit was used to extract genomic DNA from EDTA blood for TCRB sequencing.

Sequencing used PBMCs, obtained from a glioma patient treated with radiotherapy, temozolomide or both. This chain joins TRBV5-8 to TRBJ2-1; TRBD2 is a weak D gene call, 6 bases matching. This sequence was found in a woman in her 50s with glioma. Here the CDR3 is given as CASSLGGLPYNEQFF. The bases read TGTGCCAGCAGCCTGGGGGGACTGCCCTACAATGAGCAGTTCTTC.